This TCR beta chain was sequenced for a study of blood T cell repertoires in COVID-19. Across the study: The study drew acute and convalescent COVID-19 samples from the United States, Italy and Spain. The cDNA or gDNA used as material had been derived from T cells, B-cell-depleted T cells, or PBMCs.

Assay: immunoSEQ multiplex PCR; the TCRdb copy retains only in-frame clones and omits some. The sample yields fewer than 35,000 clones, around 82% seen once. There are 14 residues in the CDR3. V was clipped by 0 bases and J by 4 bases, with 10 bases between them. The germline CDR1 and CDR2 sequences are SGHNT and YYREEE (reference sequence). The chain has TRBV5-4 and TRBJ1-1; maybe TRBD1 (5 bases). The TCR comes from a man aged 80 or over with active or convalescent COVID-19. Sequenced: peripheral blood. CDR3 nucleotide sequence: TGTGCCAGCAGCTTGGATGGGGGGGGCACTGAAGCTTTCTTT. Amino acid sequence: CASSLDGGGTEAFF.